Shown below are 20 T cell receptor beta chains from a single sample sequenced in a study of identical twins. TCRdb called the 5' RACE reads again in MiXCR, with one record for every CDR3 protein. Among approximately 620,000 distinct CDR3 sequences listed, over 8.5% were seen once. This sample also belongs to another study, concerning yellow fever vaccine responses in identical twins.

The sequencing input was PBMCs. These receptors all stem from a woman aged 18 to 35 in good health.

The CDR3 protein is CSALTSGRSSYEQYF. The CDR3 nucleotides are TGCAGTGCTCTGACTAGCGGGAGGTCCTCCTACGAGCAGTACTTC. V gene TRBV20-1 combines with J gene TRBJ2-7, with 13 positions matching TRBD2. Unmatched junction bases numbered 4, after V lost 5 bases and J lost 0 bases. The CDR3 has 15 amino acids. Germline V gene lookup returns CDR1 DFQATT and CDR2 SNEGSKA (reference sequence).

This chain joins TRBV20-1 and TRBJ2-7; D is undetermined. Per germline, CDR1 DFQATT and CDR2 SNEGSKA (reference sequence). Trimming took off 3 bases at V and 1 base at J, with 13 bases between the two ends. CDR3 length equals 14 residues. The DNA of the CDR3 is TGCAGTGCTAGCTCGGTTAGTCATTCCTACGAGCAGTACTTC. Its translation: CSASSVSHSYEQYF.

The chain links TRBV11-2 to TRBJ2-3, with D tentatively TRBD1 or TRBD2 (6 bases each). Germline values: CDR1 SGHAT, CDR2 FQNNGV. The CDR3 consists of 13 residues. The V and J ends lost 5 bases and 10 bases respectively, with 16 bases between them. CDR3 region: CASSTEGVGAQYF. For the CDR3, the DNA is TGTGCCAGCAGCACGGAGGGGGTGGGCGCGCAGTATTTT. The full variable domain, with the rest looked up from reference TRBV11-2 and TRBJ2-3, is EAGVAQSPRYKIIEKRQSVAFWCNPISGHATLYWYQQILGQGPKLLIQFQNNGVVDDSQLPKDRFSAERLKGVDSTLKIQPAKLEDSAVYLCASSTEGVGAQYFGPGTRLTVL.

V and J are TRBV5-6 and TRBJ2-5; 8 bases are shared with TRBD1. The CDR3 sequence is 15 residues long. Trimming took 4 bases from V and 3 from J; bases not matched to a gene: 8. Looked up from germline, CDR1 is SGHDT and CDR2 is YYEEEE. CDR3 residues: CASSLLGQAEETQYF. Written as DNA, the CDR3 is TGTGCCAGCAGCCTCTTGGGACAGGCTGAAGAGACCCAGTACTTC.

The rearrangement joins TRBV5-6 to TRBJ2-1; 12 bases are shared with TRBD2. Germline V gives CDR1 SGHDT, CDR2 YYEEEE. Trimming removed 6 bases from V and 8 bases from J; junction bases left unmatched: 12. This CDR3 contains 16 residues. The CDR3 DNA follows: TGTGCCAGCATACCTAGCCTAGCGGGAGGGCCATATGAGCAGTTCTTC. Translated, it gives CASIPSLAGGPYEQFF.

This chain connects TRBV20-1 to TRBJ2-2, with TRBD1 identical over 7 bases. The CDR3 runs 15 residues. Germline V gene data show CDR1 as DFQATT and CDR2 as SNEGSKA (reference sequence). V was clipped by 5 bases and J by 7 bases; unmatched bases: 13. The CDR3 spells CSALTSGTANGELFF. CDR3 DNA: TGCAGTGCTCTGACTTCCGGGACAGCGAACGGGGAGCTGTTTTTT.

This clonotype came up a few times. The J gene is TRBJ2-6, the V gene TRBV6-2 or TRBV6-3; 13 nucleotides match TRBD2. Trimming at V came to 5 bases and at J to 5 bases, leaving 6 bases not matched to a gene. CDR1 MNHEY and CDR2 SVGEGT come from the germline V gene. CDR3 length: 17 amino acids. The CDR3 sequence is CASSPWTSGSWANVLTF. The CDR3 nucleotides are TGTGCCAGCAGTCCGTGGACTAGCGGGAGCTGGGCCAACGTCCTGACTTTC.

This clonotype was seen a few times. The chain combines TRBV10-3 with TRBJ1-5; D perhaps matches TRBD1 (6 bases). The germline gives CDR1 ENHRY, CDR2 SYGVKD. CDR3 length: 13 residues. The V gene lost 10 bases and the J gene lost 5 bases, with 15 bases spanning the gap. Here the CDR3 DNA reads TGTGCCACCACAGGGTTAGGGGATCAGCCCCAGCATTTT. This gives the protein CATTGLGDQPQHF.

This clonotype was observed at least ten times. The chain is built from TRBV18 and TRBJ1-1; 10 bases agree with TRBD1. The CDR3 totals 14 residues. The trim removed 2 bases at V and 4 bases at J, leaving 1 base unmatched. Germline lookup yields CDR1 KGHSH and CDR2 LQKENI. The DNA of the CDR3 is TGTGCCAGCTCACCAAGGACAGGGGGCACTGAAGCTTTCTTT. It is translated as CASSPRTGGTEAFF.

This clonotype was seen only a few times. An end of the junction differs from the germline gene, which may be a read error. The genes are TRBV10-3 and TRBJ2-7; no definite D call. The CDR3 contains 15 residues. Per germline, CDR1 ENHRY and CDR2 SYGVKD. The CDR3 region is CAISELGIRHYGQYF. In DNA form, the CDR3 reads TGTGCCATCTCTGAACTCGGAATACGCCATTACGGGCAGTACTTC.

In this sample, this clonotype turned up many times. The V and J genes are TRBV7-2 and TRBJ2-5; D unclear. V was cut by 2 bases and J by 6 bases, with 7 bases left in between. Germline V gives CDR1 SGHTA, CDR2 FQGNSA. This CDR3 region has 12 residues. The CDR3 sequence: CASSLLGQTQYF. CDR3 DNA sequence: TGTGCCAGCAGCTTATTAGGGCAGACCCAGTACTTC.

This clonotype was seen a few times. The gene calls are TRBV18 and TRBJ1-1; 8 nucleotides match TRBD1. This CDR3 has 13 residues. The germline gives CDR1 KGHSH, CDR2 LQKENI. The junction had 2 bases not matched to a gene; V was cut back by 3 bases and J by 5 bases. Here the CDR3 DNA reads TGTGCCAGCTCACCGGACAGGGTAACTGAAGCTTTCTTT. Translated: CASSPDRVTEAFF. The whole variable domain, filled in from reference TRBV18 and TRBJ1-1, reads NAGVMQNPRHLVRRRGQEARLRCSPMKGHSHVYWYRQLPEEGLKFMVYLQKENIIDESGMPKERFSAEFPKEGPSILRIQQVVRGDSAAYFCASSPDRVTEAFFGQGTRLTVV.

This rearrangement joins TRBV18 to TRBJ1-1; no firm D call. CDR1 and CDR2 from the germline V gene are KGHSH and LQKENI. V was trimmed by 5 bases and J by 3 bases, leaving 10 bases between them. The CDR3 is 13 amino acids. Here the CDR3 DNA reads TGTGCCAGCTCATTTTTTCGCGACACTGAAGCTTTCTTT. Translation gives CASSFFRDTEAFF.

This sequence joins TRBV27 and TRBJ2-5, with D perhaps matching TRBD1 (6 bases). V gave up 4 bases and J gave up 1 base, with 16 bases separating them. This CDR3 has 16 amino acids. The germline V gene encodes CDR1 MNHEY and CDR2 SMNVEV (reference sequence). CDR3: CASSSAAVGGQETQYF. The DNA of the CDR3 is TGTGCCAGCAGTTCGGCGGCGGTAGGGGGCCAAGAGACCCAGTACTTC.

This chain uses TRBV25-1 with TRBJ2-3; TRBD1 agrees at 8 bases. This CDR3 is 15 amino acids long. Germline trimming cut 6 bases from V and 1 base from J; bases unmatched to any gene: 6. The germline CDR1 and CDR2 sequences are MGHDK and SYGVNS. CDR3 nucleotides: TGTGCCAGCAGCCACCCGGGACAGGGCACAGATACGCAGTATTTT. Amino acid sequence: CASSHPGQGTDTQYF.

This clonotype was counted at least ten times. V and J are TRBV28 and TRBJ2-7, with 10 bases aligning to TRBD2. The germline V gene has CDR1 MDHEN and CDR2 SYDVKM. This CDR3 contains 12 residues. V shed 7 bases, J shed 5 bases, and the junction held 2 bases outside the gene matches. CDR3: CASTSGSHEQYF. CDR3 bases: TGTGCCAGCACTAGCGGGAGCCACGAGCAGTACTTC. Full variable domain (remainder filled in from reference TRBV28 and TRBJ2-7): DVKVTQSSRYLVKRTGEKVFLECVQDMDHENMFWYRQDPGLGLRLIYFSYDVKMKEKGDIPEGYSVSREKKERFSLILESASTNQTSMYLCASTSGSHEQYFGPGTRLTVT.

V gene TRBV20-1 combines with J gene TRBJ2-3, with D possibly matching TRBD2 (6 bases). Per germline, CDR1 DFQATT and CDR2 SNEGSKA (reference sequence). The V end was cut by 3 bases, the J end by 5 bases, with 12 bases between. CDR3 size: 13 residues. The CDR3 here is CSARGGVVDTQYF. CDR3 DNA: TGCAGTGCTAGGGGGGGAGTAGTAGATACGCAGTATTTT.

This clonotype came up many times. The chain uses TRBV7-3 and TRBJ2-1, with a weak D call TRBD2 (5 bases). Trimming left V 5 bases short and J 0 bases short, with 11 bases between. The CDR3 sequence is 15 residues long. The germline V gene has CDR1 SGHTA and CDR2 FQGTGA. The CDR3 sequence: CASSPSRGSYNEQFF. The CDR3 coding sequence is TGTGCCAGCAGCCCCTCCCGGGGCTCCTACAATGAGCAGTTCTTC.

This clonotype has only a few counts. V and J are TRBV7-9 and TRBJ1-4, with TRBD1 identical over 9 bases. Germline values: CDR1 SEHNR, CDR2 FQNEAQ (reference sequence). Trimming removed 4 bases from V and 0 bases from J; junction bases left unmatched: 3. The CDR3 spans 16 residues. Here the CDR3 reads CASSYRGPSTNEKLFF. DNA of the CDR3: TGTGCCAGCAGCTACAGGGGGCCTTCAACTAATGAAAAACTGTTTTTT. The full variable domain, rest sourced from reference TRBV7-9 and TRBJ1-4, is DTGVSQNPRHKITKRGQNVTFRCDPISEHNRLYWYRQTLGQGPEFLTYFQNEAQLEKSRLLSDRFSAERPKGSFSTLEIQRTEQGDSAMYLCASSYRGPSTNEKLFFGSGTQLSVL.

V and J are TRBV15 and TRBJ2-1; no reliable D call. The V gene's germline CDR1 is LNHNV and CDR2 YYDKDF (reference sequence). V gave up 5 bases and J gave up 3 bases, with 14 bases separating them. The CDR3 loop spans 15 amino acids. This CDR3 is CATSSEPTIYNEQFF. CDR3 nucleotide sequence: TGTGCCACCAGCTCAGAACCTACGATCTACAATGAGCAGTTCTTC.